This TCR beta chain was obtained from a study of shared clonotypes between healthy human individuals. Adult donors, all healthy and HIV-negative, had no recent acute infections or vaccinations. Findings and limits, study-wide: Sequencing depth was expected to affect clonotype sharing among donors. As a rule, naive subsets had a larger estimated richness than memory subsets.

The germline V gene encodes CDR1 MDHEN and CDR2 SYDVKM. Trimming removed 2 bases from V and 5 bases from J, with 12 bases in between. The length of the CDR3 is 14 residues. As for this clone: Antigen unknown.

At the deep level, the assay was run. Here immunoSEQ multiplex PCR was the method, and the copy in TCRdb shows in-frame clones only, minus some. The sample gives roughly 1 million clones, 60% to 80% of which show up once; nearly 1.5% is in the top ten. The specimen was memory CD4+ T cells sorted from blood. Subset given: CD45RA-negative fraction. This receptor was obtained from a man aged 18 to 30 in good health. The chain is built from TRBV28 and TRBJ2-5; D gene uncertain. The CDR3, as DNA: TGTGCCAGCAGTTTAAGGCCTCCTGCGGAGACCCAGTACTTC. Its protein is CASSLRPPAETQYF.